Presented here are 18 T cell receptor beta chains from one specimen sequenced in a study of neurological immune-mediated disorders. TCRdb reanalysed the 5' RACE reads using MiXCR and keeps one entry per CDR3 protein. Of around 28,000 distinct CDR3 sequences listed, less than 2.5% are singletons. Sequencing used PBMCs. The receptors originated from a woman between 50 and 59 years old with multiple sclerosis.

This clonotype was found many times. The chain is built from TRBV20-1 and TRBJ2-7, with 9 bases fitting TRBD1. Germline assignment: CDR1 DFQATT and CDR2 SNEGSKA (reference sequence). The CDR3 has 13 amino acids. V was clipped by 2 bases and J by 6 bases; unmatched bases: 5. The CDR3 here is CSARWTGDAEQYF. In DNA form, the CDR3 reads TGCAGTGCTAGATGGACAGGGGACGCCGAGCAGTACTTC.

This clonotype was seen at least ten times. CDR3 nucleotide sequence: TGTGCCAGCGGCGGTTCACCGGGACAGCTAGCGGGGTTCTCCTACGAGCAGTACTTC. This encodes CASGGSPGQLAGFSYEQYF. The V and J genes are TRBV7-2 and TRBJ2-7, with TRBD2 matching 9 bases. V dropped 8 bases and J dropped 0; count of bases not matched to a gene: 20. The CDR3 runs 19 residues. The germline V gene encodes CDR1 SGHTA and CDR2 FQGNSA.

This clonotype was seen ten or more times. This sequence joins TRBV27 and TRBJ1-2, with TRBD1 as a possible D gene (6 bases). V lost 3 bases and J lost 9, with 17 bases in between. Per germline, CDR1 MNHEY and CDR2 SMNVEV (reference sequence). The CDR3 has 14 residues. CDR3 sequence reads: CASSFSGAVVSYTF. DNA of the CDR3: TGTGCCAGCAGTTTTTCAGGGGCCGTGGTTAGCTACACCTTC.

As for this clonotype: At one end the junction does not follow the germline gene, possibly because of a read error. The gene calls are TRBV20-1 and TRBJ2-2; 13 bases line up with TRBD2. The CDR3 is 18 amino acids. Germline loops: CDR1 DFQATT, CDR2 SNEGSKA (reference sequence). In DNA, the CDR3 is TGCAGTGCTAGAGTTGGGACTAGCGGGACGGCGAATACCGGGGAGCTGTTTTTT. Protein: CSARVGTSGTANTGELFF.

This clonotype was seen repeatedly, ten times or more. The V and J genes are TRBV7-8 and TRBJ2-3, with D tentatively TRBD2 (6 bases). V was pared by 5 bases and J by 3 bases, with 15 bases between. Germline V gives CDR1 SGHVS, CDR2 FQNEAQ. This CDR3 spans 15 amino acids. CDR3 region: CASSGLGGLTDTQYF. The CDR3 region has the DNA TGTGCCAGCAGCGGACTGGGGGGTCTGACAGATACGCAGTATTTT.

In its sample, this clonotype was seen many times. The chain recombines TRBV12-3 or TRBV12-4 with TRBJ1-5; the match to TRBD1 covers 7 bases. J gave up 6 bases and V 6 bases, and 8 bases lay outside the gene matches. The CDR3 runs to 14 residues. The CDR3 DNA reads as TGTGCCAGCAGCGACAGGGCCTGGGGTCAGCCCCAGCATTTT. This codes for CASSDRAWGQPQHF.

This clonotype was counted at least ten times. The chain carries TRBV20-1 and TRBJ2-5, with D uncertain. This CDR3 spans 12 amino acids. From germline, CDR1 is DFQATT and CDR2 SNEGSKA (reference sequence). Trimming took off 6 bases at V and 3 bases at J, with 11 bases between the two ends. Written as DNA, the CDR3 is TGCAGTGCCATCCGACCGGAAGAGACCCAGTACTTC. Translated, it gives CSAIRPEETQYF.

As concerns this clonotype: The CDR3 carries no conserved terminal phenylalanine or tryptophan, so it likely arises from a read error. The J gene is TRBJ1-1, the V gene TRBV29-1; 9 bases are a match to TRBD1. The V gene's germline CDR1 is SQVTM and CDR2 ANQGSEA. After removal of 7 bases from V and 4 bases from J, the junction contained 7 bases not matched to a gene. This CDR3 is built from 13 residues. The CDR3 coding sequence is TGCAGCGCTGTGGGACAGGGTGTCACTGAAGCTTTCAAT. Protein: CSAVGQGVTEAFN.

At least ten counts were recorded for this clonotype. This chain joins TRBV5-5 and TRBJ2-1; D remains ambiguous. The CDR3 spans 13 residues. Trimming shortened V by 4 bases and J by 10 bases, and 15 bases separated the two germline ends. CDR1 and CDR2 from the germline V gene are SGHKS and YYEKEE (reference sequence). CDR3 in amino acids: CASSLIDPGEQFF. The CDR3 DNA sequence: TGTGCCAGCAGCCTAATCGACCCGGGCGAGCAGTTCTTC.

This clonotype was detected many times. This chain uses TRBV20-1 with TRBJ2-5, with TRBD2 identical over 9 bases. CDR1 is DFQATT, CDR2 SNEGSKA, per germline (reference sequence). CDR3 length: 15 amino acids. V lost 2 bases to trimming and J lost 3 bases; unmatched junction nucleotides: 7. In DNA form, the CDR3 reads TGCAGTGCTAGACACGTGACTAGCGGTAAAGAGACCCAGTACTTC. This translates into CSARHVTSGKETQYF.

This clonotype was recorded many times. This chain links TRBV11-2 with TRBJ2-1; TRBD1 matches 8 bases. The germline V gene encodes CDR1 SGHAT and CDR2 FQNNGV. J was trimmed by 3 bases and V by 5 bases; bases with no gene match: 12. CDR3 length equals 17 residues. DNA for the CDR3: TGTGCCAGCAGCCCCGCTTTCACGGGACAGGTCTACAATGAGCAGTTCTTC. Protein: CASSPAFTGQVYNEQFF.

This clonotype appeared many times. The chain couples TRBV20-1 to TRBJ2-2; D may match TRBD1 or TRBD2 (5 bases each). Trimming removed 5 bases from V and 2 bases from J, with 9 bases in between. This CDR3 comprises 13 residues. Germline V gene lookup returns CDR1 DFQATT and CDR2 SNEGSKA (reference sequence). CDR3 amino acids: CSARDHNTGELFF. CDR3 nucleotide sequence: TGCAGTGCTCGGGACCACAACACCGGGGAGCTGTTTTTT.

A few counts support this clonotype. This sequence may be a read error, since a much larger clone differs from it by one base. Given the absence of the conserved phenylalanine or tryptophan at the CDR3 end, a read error is likely. The V call is TRBV12-3 or TRBV12-4, the J call TRBJ2-5; TRBD1 might be the D (5 bases). Trimming pared 8 bases from V and 1 base from J, leaving 14 bases between. This CDR3 contains 14 residues. The CDR3 coding sequence is TGTGCCAGCGGAATGTGGGGCAGCCAAGAGACCCAGTACTCC. Amino acid sequence: CASGMWGSQETQYS.

This clonotype was seen just once. The rearrangement uses TRBV20-1 and TRBJ1-6; TRBD1 matches at 7 bases. The V gene's germline CDR1 is DFQATT and CDR2 SNEGSKA (reference sequence). This CDR3 contains 14 residues. Unmatched junction bases numbered 6, after V lost 0 bases and J lost 10 bases. The CDR3 loop is CSARDESGGSPLHF. The CDR3 DNA reads as TGCAGTGCTAGAGATGAGTCAGGGGGATCACCCCTCCACTTT.

This clonotype was recorded many times. The CDR3 here is CASSQDLGRGGQPQHF. CDR3 nucleotide sequence: TGCGCCAGCAGCCAAGATCTCGGTAGGGGAGGTCAGCCCCAGCATTTT. The chain recombines TRBV4-1 with TRBJ1-5; D is perhaps TRBD1 (5 bases). V was trimmed by 0 bases and J by 6 bases, leaving 15 bases between them. The CDR3 consists of 16 residues. Germline V gene lookup returns CDR1 MGHRA and CDR2 YSYEKL.

This clonotype was counted ten times or more. V usage is TRBV20-1 and J usage is TRBJ1-5; 7 bases line up with TRBD1. The CDR3 loop spans 13 amino acids. Germline CDR1 is DFQATT and CDR2 is SNEGSKA (reference sequence). Losses at the gene ends were 2 bases for V and 4 bases for J; bases not matched to a gene: 2. This CDR3 is CSARTGDNQPQHF. Here the CDR3 DNA reads TGCAGTGCTAGAACAGGGGATAATCAGCCCCAGCATTTT.

As for this clonotype: A read error may explain this, as a much larger clone is one base away. Here the CDR3 omits its conserved ending phenylalanine or tryptophan, so a read error is the likely source. The rearrangement uses TRBV5-1 and TRBJ2-5, with unresolved D. V dropped 5 bases and J dropped 3 bases, with 8 bases sitting between them. Germline CDR1 and CDR2: SGHRS and YFSETQ. This CDR3 is built from 12 residues. The CDR3 DNA reads as TGCGCCAGCAGTGTTTCAGAAGAGACCCAGTACATC. Its translation is CASSVSEETQYI.

This clonotype has at least ten counts. This sequence joins TRBV20-1 and TRBJ2-7; D may be TRBD2 (5 bases). This CDR3 is built from 17 residues. Germline loops: CDR1 DFQATT, CDR2 SNEGSKA (reference sequence). V was clipped by 1 base and J by 4 bases, with 23 bases between them. The CDR3 region is CSARGVADWTPTYEQYF. In nucleotides, the CDR3 is TGCAGTGCTAGAGGAGTGGCGGACTGGACTCCTACTTACGAGCAGTACTTC.